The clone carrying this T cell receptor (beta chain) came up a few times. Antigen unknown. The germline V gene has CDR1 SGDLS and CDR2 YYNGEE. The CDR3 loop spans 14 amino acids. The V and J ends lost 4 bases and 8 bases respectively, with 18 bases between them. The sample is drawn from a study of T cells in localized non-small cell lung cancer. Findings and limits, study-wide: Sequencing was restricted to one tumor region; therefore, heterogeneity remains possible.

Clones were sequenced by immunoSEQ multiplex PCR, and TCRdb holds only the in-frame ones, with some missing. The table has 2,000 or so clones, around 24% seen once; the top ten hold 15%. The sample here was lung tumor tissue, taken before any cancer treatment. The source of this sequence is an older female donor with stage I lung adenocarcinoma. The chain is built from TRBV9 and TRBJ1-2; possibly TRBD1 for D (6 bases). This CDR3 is CASSTGTGFYGYTF. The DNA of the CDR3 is TGTGCCAGCAGCACCGGCACAGGGTTTTACGGCTACACCTTC.